Sequencing of this T cell receptor (beta chain) was carried out in a study of T cell responses to AZD1222 COVID-19 vaccine (dated by TCRdb to about 2021). Concerning the study at large: AZD1222 recipients with second doses at about 4 weeks or about 12 weeks were pooled, because spike-specific TCR depth and breadth did not differ between schedules. A total of around 240 trial participants underwent TCR sequencing, of whom approximately 210 received two doses of AZD1222 and around 26 received two doses of the MenACWY control vaccine. Enrollment into the trials was organized by age into subgroups of 18-55, 56-69 and 70-plus years, and those subgroups contained roughly 140, 27 and 60 TCR-sequenced participants, respectively.

Including cysteine and phenylalanine, the CDR3 has 13 amino acids. Of the read, only the CDR3 DNA is kept; its 39 bases are in frame from base 1. Compared with germline, V lacks 5 bases and J lacks 2 bases; bases without a gene match: 2. The germline V gene yields SGHAT for CDR1 and FQNNGV for CDR2. Broad study findings and their caveats: After two AZD1222 doses, spike-specific TCR breadth and depth were significantly higher than at day 0 and than in MenACWY recipients. No day 14 peak-response samples were available, so repertoires were characterized only after the peak T cell response. Nearly half of unique spike-specific TCRs reportedly recognized epitopes outside regions mutated in the B.1.351 and B.1.1.7 variants. The whole spike protein was spanned by vaccine-associated CD4 TCRs, and dominant responses were seen in regions 160-218 and 743-854. In the small 56-69-year group, the increase in depth fell short of significance, most likely because of low power. Most participants were white British and females outnumbered males, and the authors suggested that clonal diversity may have been underestimated. Only five or six AZD1222 recipients were SARS-CoV-2 seropositive at baseline, limiting conclusions about previously exposed vaccinees.

This specimen's time point label, interpreted: baseline before first vaccination. Samples from vaccinated people were obtained from the UK trials COV001 and COV002, which included a single-blind randomized controlled phase 2/3 trial of AZD1222 (ChAdOx1 nCoV-19) in healthy adults. Trial participant PBMC samples were collected at day 0 and day 28 after the second dose for TCRbeta chain sequencing. This clone was seen only a few times. This clone's antigen is unknown. No base quality information exists; no much larger clone differs at one position. The CDR3 regions of human TCRbeta chains were subjected to immunosequencing. The authors' pipeline ran thus. TCRs in the repertoires were compared against a reference library of SARS-CoV-2-specific TCRs that had been generated with the MIRA antigen-specificity platform. Breadth meant the fraction of unique TCRs that were SARS-CoV-2-associated, whereas depth meant the fraction of total T cells that were SARS-CoV-2-associated. Using the MIRA data, every spike-specific TCR was mapped to the spike region that the TCR reacted to and assigned to either a CD4 or a CD8 class. Log10-transformed breadth and depth values were compared by one-way ANOVA with Sidak's multiple comparisons tests. TCRdb stores this immuneACCESS table with in-frame sequences only. Part of the clones is absent; in the studies checked, under half of the shortfall reflects unresolved V genes, and no reason is known for the rest. The D gene and trimming were derived from the DNA, and the V and J assignments and clone size from that table. The sample profile shows 75,000 to 95,000 clones; roughly 90% of them were found once. The top ten clones comprise roughly a tenth of the sample.

The sample here was peripheral blood, taken on day 0 of AZD1222 vaccination. The sequence came from an adult in good health. The sequence joins TRBV11-2 to TRBJ1-2, with TRBD1 matching 7 junction bases. CDR3 loop: CASSPRGNYGYTF. DNA sequence: TGTGCCAGCAGCCCCAGGGGGAACTATGGCTACACCTTC.